These 30 T cell receptor beta chains were all obtained from the same sample, sequenced in a study of T cell responses to AZD1222 COVID-19 vaccine. The repertoire was sequenced with immunoSEQ multiplex PCR; TCRdb's copy has only in-frame clones and lacks some. The sample holds about 130,000 clones, 80% to 90% seen once. The input for sequencing was peripheral blood, taken on day 0 of AZD1222 vaccination. Receptor source: an adult in good health.

This rearrangement joins TRBV11-3 to TRBJ1-4; D might be TRBD1 (5 bases). Germline V gives CDR1 SGHNT, CDR2 YENEEA. Trimming shortened V by 4 bases and J by 8 bases, and 11 bases separated the two germline ends. The CDR3 has 13 residues. In nucleotides, the CDR3 is TGTGCCAGCAGCTCGGGGCTCAGAGAAAAACTGTTTTTT. This encodes CASSSGLREKLFF.

This clone has at least ten counts. In nucleotides, the CDR3 is TGTGCCAGTAGTGCCGGGACAGGGGGCGCCTATGGCTACACCTTC. Its protein product is CASSAGTGGAYGYTF. The J gene is TRBJ1-2, the V gene TRBV19, with 12 bases lining up with TRBD1. Germline trimming cut 5 bases from V and 4 bases from J; bases unmatched to any gene: 5. The length of the CDR3 is 15 residues. Germline CDR1 reads LNHDA; CDR2 reads SQIVND (reference sequence).

Here the CDR3 reads CASSPSDTEAFF. CDR3 DNA sequence: TGCGCCAGCAGCCCGAGCGACACTGAAGCTTTCTTT. This chain links TRBV5-1 with TRBJ1-1; D not resolved. There are 12 residues in the CDR3. V lost 4 bases and J 3 bases, leaving 7 bases between the germline ends. Germline CDR1 SGHRS, CDR2 YFSETQ.

The chain links TRBV5-1 to TRBJ2-3, with 9 positions matching TRBD1. CDR1 and CDR2 (germline): SGHRS, YFSETQ. The CDR3 has 13 amino acids. With 5 bases clipped from V and 5 bases from J, the junction kept 3 bases outside the gene matches. DNA for the CDR3: TGCGCCAGCAGACAGGGGGCTGGAGATACGCAGTATTTT. It specifies CASRQGAGDTQYF.

V and J are TRBV5-8 and TRBJ1-2; D unclear. Germline-derived CDR1 and CDR2 are SGHTS and YDEGEE. The CDR3 totals 11 residues. Trimming removed 6 bases at V and 3 bases at J, with 6 bases between. For the CDR3, the DNA is TGTGCCAGCACCCGCTACTATGGCTACACCTTC. This gives the protein CASTRYYGYTF.

The CDR3 here is CASSLWTGFDDEQYF. CDR3 DNA: TGTGCCAGCAGCTTATGGACAGGGTTCGACGACGAGCAGTACTTC. V usage is TRBV7-6 and J usage is TRBJ2-7; 8 positions agree with TRBD1. The trim removed 2 bases at V and 5 bases at J, leaving 8 bases unmatched. The germline gives CDR1 SGHVS, CDR2 FNYEAQ. The CDR3 runs 15 residues.

The chain joins TRBV24-1 to TRBJ1-1, with D perhaps matching TRBD1 (5 bases). Germline V gene data show CDR1 as KGHDR and CDR2 as SFDVKD. The CDR3 has 13 residues. Trimming removed 4 bases from V and 5 bases from J, with 10 bases in between. CDR3 amino acids: CATSERGATEAFF. The CDR3 DNA sequence: TGTGCCACCAGTGAGCGGGGCGCGACTGAAGCTTTCTTT.

This sequence joins TRBV6-6 and TRBJ1-5, with 7 bases that match TRBD1. Trimming took 3 bases from V and 5 from J; bases not matched to a gene: 10. The CDR3 loop spans 16 amino acids. Germline V gene data show CDR1 as MNHNY and CDR2 as SVGAGI (reference sequence). The CDR3 DNA sequence: TGTGCCAGCAGTTATTTGGGACAGACCTCCGATCAGCCCCAGCATTTT. It encodes CASSYLGQTSDQPQHF.

The V and J genes are TRBV7-3 and TRBJ2-1; possibly TRBD1 for D (7 bases). The ends were cut back, 5 bases at V and 12 bases at J, with 20 bases in the middle. The CDR3 is 14 amino acids. The germline CDR1 and CDR2 sequences are SGHTA and FQGTGA. CDR3 region: CASSTSEGATTQFF. The CDR3 nucleotides read TGTGCCAGCAGCACCTCGGAGGGGGCAACTACGCAGTTCTTC.

V usage is TRBV7-3 and J usage is TRBJ2-2; D not certain. The CDR3 spans 13 residues. Germline values: CDR1 SGHTA, CDR2 FQGTGA. V lost 2 bases and J 11 bases, leaving 12 bases between the germline ends. Written as DNA, the CDR3 is TGTGCCAGCAGCTTACCCCCGAGTGGAGAGCTGTTTTTT. It yields the protein CASSLPPSGELFF.

This rearrangement joins TRBV4-1 to TRBJ1-5; perhaps TRBD1 as D (5 bases). V lost 2 bases to trimming and J lost 1 base, with 18 bases between them. CDR3 size: 18 residues. Germline CDR1 reads MGHRA; CDR2 reads YSYEKL. CDR3 region: CASSQPSLRGRSNQPQHF. The CDR3 nucleotides read TGCGCCAGCAGCCAACCGTCACTTAGGGGACGGAGCAATCAGCCCCAGCATTTT.

CDR3 loop: CASSLARGQGNTEAFF. The CDR3 DNA reads as TGTGCCAGCAGCTTGGCCCGGGGGCAGGGAAACACTGAAGCTTTCTTT. The chain recombines TRBV5-8 with TRBJ1-1; TRBD1 might be the D (6 bases). Germline values: CDR1 SGHTS, CDR2 YDEGEE. Between the trimmed V and J ends, which lost 0 bases and 2 bases, there was a span of 14 bases. The CDR3 has 16 amino acids.

The J gene is TRBJ2-1, the V gene TRBV7-6, with TRBD2 identical over 7 bases. The CDR3 totals 17 residues. Losses at the gene ends were 1 base for V and 9 bases for J; bases not matched to a gene: 15. CDR1 and CDR2 from the germline V gene are SGHVS and FNYEAQ. CDR3 in amino acids: CASSLELRRGSASEQFF. The CDR3 DNA is TGTGCCAGCAGCTTAGAATTGAGGCGGGGGTCCGCCAGTGAGCAGTTCTTC.

The chain links TRBV30 to TRBJ1-5; 12 nucleotides align to TRBD1. Germline V gene sequence: CDR1 GTSNPN, CDR2 SVGIG (reference sequence). The CDR3 sequence is 15 residues long. The V segment lost 3 bases and the J segment 3 bases; nucleotides outside the gene matches: 3. The CDR3 coding sequence is TGTGCCTGGAGCGGGACAGGGGGCAACAATCAGCCCCAGCATTTT. Encoded protein: CAWSGTGGNNQPQHF.

V gene TRBV19 combines with J gene TRBJ1-1, with 9 bases lining up with TRBD1. Germline lookup yields CDR1 LNHDA and CDR2 SQIVND (reference sequence). The CDR3 consists of 12 residues. V trimming: 11 bases; J trimming: 10 bases; junction bases outside the gene matches: 11. Written as DNA, the CDR3 is TGTGCCTCCGGGACAGGGTTTTTCGGAGCTTTCTTT. Translating gives CASGTGFFGAFF.

The chain employs TRBV2 and TRBJ1-1, with D tentatively TRBD1 (5 bases). V dropped 6 bases and J dropped 4 bases, with 18 bases sitting between them. The CDR3 consists of 15 residues. Germline CDR1 is SNHLY and CDR2 is FYNNEI. As DNA, the CDR3 is TGTGCCAGCAGGAGCGTGGGACGGACGATCACTGAAGCTTTCTTT. This sequence encodes CASRSVGRTITEAFF.

Only one count was recorded for this clone. This chain uses TRBV15 with TRBJ1-1; 7 nucleotides align to TRBD1. CDR1 and CDR2 (germline): LNHNV, YYDKDF (reference sequence). V gave up 4 bases and J gave up 3 bases; unmatched junction bases: 5. The CDR3 loop spans 14 amino acids. The CDR3 protein is CATSKGGRHTEAFF. CDR3 DNA: TGTGCCACCAGCAAAGGGGGCCGTCACACTGAAGCTTTCTTT.

The CDR3, as DNA: TGTGCCAGCAGCTTTAGACAGAGACTCTCCTACGAGCAGTACTTC. Its protein is CASSFRQRLSYEQYF. The chain is built from TRBV7-8 and TRBJ2-7, with D maybe TRBD1 (5 bases). Germline V gene lookup returns CDR1 SGHVS and CDR2 FQNEAQ. The CDR3 runs to 15 residues. V gave up 3 bases and J gave up 0 bases, with 12 bases separating them. Supplemented by reference TRBV7-8 and TRBJ2-7, the full variable domain reads GAGVSQSPRYKVAKRGQDVALRCDPISGHVSLFWYQQALGQGPEFLTYFQNEAQLDKSGLPSDRFFAERPEGSVSTLKIQRTQQEDSAVYLCASSFRQRLSYEQYFGPGTRLTVT.

The genes are TRBV5-1 and TRBJ2-1; 7 bases align to TRBD1. Per the germline V gene, CDR1 is SGHRS and CDR2 is YFSETQ. V dropped 1 base and J dropped 4; count of bases not matched to a gene: 5. The CDR3 runs 15 residues. CDR3 in DNA: TGCGCCAGCAGCTTGATGGGACAGTCTTACAATGAGCAGTTCTTC. It specifies CASSLMGQSYNEQFF.

The chain carries TRBV29-1 and TRBJ2-3, with D maybe TRBD2 (7 bases). Germline assignment: CDR1 SQVTM and CDR2 ANQGSEA. The CDR3 runs 18 residues. Trimming removed 5 bases at V and 0 bases at J, with 24 bases between. This chain's CDR3 is CSVLWGGREITSTDTQYF. The CDR3 DNA follows: TGCAGCGTTTTATGGGGGGGCCGAGAAATAACTAGCACAGATACGCAGTATTTT.

This chain uses TRBV3-1 (or the pseudogene TRBV3-2) with TRBJ2-1; the D gene is possibly TRBD2 (5 bases). Germline CDR1 and CDR2: LGHDT and YNNKEL (reference sequence). This CDR3 spans 14 amino acids. Trimming removed 6 bases from V and 3 bases from J, with 12 bases in between. CDR3 nucleotides: TGTGCCAGCAGTACCCAGCGGTACTACAATGAGCAGTTCTTC. Translation: CASSTQRYYNEQFF.

This clone has only one observation. The rearrangement links TRBV2 to TRBJ2-7; D is possibly TRBD2 (5 bases). Germline V gene data show CDR1 as SNHLY and CDR2 as FYNNEI. Trimming shortened V by 0 bases and J by 12 bases, and 21 bases separated the two germline ends. This CDR3 is 15 amino acids long. The CDR3 nucleotides are TGTGCCAGCAGTGAAGCGGCCCCGGCAGACTACAGTTTGTACTTC. This codes for CASSEAAPADYSLYF.

CDR3 nucleotides: TGTGCCAGCAGCCAAGCGGGGGGAAACACCGGGGAGCTGTTTTTT. Its protein product is CASSQAGGNTGELFF. V gene TRBV4-2 combines with J gene TRBJ2-2, with 7 bases identical to TRBD2. The V gene's germline CDR1 is LGHNA and CDR2 YNFKEQ. The CDR3 consists of 15 residues. The junction had 1 base not matched to a gene; V was cut back by 1 base and J by 2 bases.

The chain couples TRBV5-6 to TRBJ1-1; unclear D gene. Trimming shortened V by 4 bases and J by 0 bases, and 4 bases separated the two germline ends. The germline CDR1 and CDR2 sequences are SGHDT and YYEEEE. This CDR3 spans 12 amino acids. Here the CDR3 reads CASSGMNTEAFF. The CDR3 nucleotides read TGTGCCAGCAGCGGGATGAACACTGAAGCTTTCTTT.

V usage is TRBV11-2 and J usage is TRBJ2-7; 8 bases fit TRBD1. This CDR3 is 15 amino acids long. Germline V CDR1 and CDR2: SGHAT, FQNNGV. Trimming removed 1 base from V and 5 bases from J; junction bases left unmatched: 7. This CDR3 reads CASSLVRGRNHEQYF. The CDR3 DNA reads as TGTGCCAGCAGCTTAGTCAGGGGGCGAAACCACGAGCAGTACTTC.

The chain couples TRBV24-1 to TRBJ2-1; D is uncertain. The CDR3 totals 16 residues. Germline CDR1 reads KGHDR; CDR2 reads SFDVKD. V lost 3 bases and J lost 0, with 11 bases in between. CDR3 sequence: CATSDAGRSSYNEQFF. CDR3 nucleotides: TGTGCCACCAGTGATGCAGGACGGAGCTCCTACAATGAGCAGTTCTTC.

This clone was detected only a few times. The chain uses TRBV7-8 and TRBJ2-2; 8 nucleotides match TRBD2. Germline V gene sequence: CDR1 SGHVS, CDR2 FQNEAQ. J gave up 5 bases and V 1 base, and 15 bases lay outside the gene matches. This CDR3 is built from 19 residues. This CDR3 reads CASSLVRVGSGRRTGELFF. In DNA, the CDR3 is TGTGCCAGCAGCTTAGTACGGGTGGGAAGCGGGAGAAGGACCGGGGAGCTGTTTTTT. Variable domain in full (rest from reference TRBV7-8 and TRBJ2-2): GAGVSQSPRYKVAKRGQDVALRCDPISGHVSLFWYQQALGQGPEFLTYFQNEAQLDKSGLPSDRFFAERPEGSVSTLKIQRTQQEDSAVYLCASSLVRVGSGRRTGELFFGEGSRLTVL.

The rearrangement links TRBV2 to TRBJ2-1; a weak D match, TRBD1 (5 bases). Germline CDR1 is SNHLY and CDR2 is FYNNEI. This CDR3 comprises 14 residues. V shed 4 bases and J shed 0 bases, with 7 bases lying between them. The CDR3 sequence is CASSVRGSYNEQFF. DNA of the CDR3: TGTGCCAGCAGTGTAAGGGGCTCCTACAATGAGCAGTTCTTC.

The V call is TRBV5-4, the J call TRBJ1-2; D is uncertain. Germline values: CDR1 SGHNT, CDR2 YYREEE (reference sequence). This CDR3 region has 16 residues. Trimming stripped 0 bases from V and 0 bases from J, with 12 bases between. The CDR3 nucleotides are TGTGCCAGCAGCTTGGGCTCCGTCAGAACTAACTATGGCTACACCTTC. Amino acids: CASSLGSVRTNYGYTF.

The chain uses TRBV6-1 and TRBJ1-2, with no clear D. The CDR3 contains 13 residues. Trimming took 3 bases from V and 7 from J, leaving 12 bases between them. Germline V lookup: CDR1 MNHNS, CDR2 SASEGT. The CDR3 sequence is CASSEEQNRGYTF. The CDR3 DNA is TGTGCCAGCAGTGAGGAACAGAATCGTGGCTACACCTTC.